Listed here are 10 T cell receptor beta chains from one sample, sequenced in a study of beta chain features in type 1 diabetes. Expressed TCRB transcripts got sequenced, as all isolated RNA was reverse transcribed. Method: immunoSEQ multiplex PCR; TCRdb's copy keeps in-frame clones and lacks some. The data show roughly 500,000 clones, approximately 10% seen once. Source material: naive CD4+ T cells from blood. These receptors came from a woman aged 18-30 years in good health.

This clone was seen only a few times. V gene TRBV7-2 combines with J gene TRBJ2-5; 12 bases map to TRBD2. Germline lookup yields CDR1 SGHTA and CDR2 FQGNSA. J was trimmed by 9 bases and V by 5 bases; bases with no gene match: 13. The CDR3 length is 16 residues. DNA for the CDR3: TGTGCCAGCAGCCCGAGACGACTAGCGGGGGATCGGTCCCAGTACTTC. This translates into CASSPRRLAGDRSQYF.

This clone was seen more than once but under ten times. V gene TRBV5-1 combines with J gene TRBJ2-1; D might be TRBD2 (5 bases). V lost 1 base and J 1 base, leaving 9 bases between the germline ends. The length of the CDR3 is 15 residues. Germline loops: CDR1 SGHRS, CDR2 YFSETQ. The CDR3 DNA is TGCGCCAGCAGCTTGACTAGAGGGTCCTACAATGAGCAGTTCTTC. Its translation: CASSLTRGSYNEQFF.

The CDR3 loop reads CASSPPSWSTGNTIYF. DNA for the CDR3: TGTGCCAGCAGCCCGCCCTCGTGGTCAACTGGAAACACCATATATTTT. The chain links TRBV7-2 to TRBJ1-3; D unresolved. Trimming removed 5 bases at V and 2 bases at J, with 16 bases between. CDR3 length: 16 residues. The germline V gene has CDR1 SGHTA and CDR2 FQGNSA.

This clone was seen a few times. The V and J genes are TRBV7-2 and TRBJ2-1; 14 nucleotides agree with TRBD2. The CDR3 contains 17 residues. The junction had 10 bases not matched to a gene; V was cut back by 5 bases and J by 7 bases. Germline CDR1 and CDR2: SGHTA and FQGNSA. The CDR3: CASSPHGTSGSPNEQFF. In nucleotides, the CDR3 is TGTGCCAGCAGCCCACACGGGACTAGCGGGAGTCCGAATGAGCAGTTCTTC.

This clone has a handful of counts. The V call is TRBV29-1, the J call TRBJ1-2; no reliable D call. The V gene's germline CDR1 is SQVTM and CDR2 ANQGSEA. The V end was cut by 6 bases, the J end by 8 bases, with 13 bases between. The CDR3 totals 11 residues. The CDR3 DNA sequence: TGCAGCGTGGGCTCTTCTTGGGGCTACACCTTC. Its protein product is CSVGSSWGYTF. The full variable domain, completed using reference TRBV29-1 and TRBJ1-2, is SAVISQKPSRDICQRGTSLTIQCQVDSQVTMMFWYRQQPGQSLTLIATANQGSEATYESGFVIDKFPISRPNLTFSTLTVSNMSPEDSSIYLCSVGSSWGYTFGSGTRLTVV.

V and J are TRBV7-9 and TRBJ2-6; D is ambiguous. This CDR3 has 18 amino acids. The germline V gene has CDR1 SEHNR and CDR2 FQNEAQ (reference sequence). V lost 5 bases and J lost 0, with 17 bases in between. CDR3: CASSPQYEGISGANVLTF. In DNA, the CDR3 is TGTGCCAGCAGCCCGCAGTATGAAGGGATCTCTGGGGCCAACGTCCTGACTTTC. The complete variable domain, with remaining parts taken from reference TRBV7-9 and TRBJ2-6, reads DTGVSQNPRHKITKRGQNVTFRCDPISEHNRLYWYRQTLGQGPEFLTYFQNEAQLEKSRLLSDRFSAERPKGSFSTLEIQRTEQGDSAMYLCASSPQYEGISGANVLTFGAGSRLTVL.

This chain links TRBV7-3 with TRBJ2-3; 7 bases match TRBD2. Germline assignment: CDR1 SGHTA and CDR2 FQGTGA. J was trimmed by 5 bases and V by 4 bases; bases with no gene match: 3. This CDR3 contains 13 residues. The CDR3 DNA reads TGTGCCAGCAGCTCTAGCGGTGTAGATACGCAGTATTTT. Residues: CASSSSGVDTQYF.

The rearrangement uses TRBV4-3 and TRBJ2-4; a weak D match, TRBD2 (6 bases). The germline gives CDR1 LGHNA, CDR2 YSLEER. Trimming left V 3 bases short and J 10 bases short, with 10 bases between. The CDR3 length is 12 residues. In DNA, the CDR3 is TGCGCCAGCAGCCACCCCGGGACTATTCAGTACTTC. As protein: CASSHPGTIQYF.

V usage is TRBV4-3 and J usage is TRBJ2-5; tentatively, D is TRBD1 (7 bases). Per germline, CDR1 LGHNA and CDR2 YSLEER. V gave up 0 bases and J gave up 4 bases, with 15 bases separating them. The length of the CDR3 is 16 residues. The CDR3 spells CASSQERSQGGETQYF. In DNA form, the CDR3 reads TGCGCCAGCAGCCAAGAGAGGTCCCAGGGGGGAGAGACCCAGTACTTC.

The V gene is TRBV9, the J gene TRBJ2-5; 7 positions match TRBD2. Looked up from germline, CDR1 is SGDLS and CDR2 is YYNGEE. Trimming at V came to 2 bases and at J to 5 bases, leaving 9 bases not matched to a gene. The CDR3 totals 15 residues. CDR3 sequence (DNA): TGTGCCAGCAGCGTTGGAGGGAGGGCCGGTGAGACCCAGTACTTC. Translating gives CASSVGGRAGETQYF.